A single TCR beta chain is shown here with its context. The target of this receptor is not known. The record has no base qualities; no much larger clone is one base away. The donors were healthy, HIV-negative adults with no recently reported acute infections or vaccinations. All donors were Caucasian adults living in Nashville, Tennessee, USA. CD4+ T cells were enriched by magnetic negative selection; naive cells were then positively selected on CD45RA, and the negative fraction formed the memory subset. Blood was collected by leukapheresis, and PBMCs were isolated by Ficoll-Histopaque density gradient centrifugation and then cryopreserved in liquid nitrogen vapor phase. Analytical flow cytometry was used to check the purity and quantity of every magnetically sorted T cell population. Each sorted fraction had its genomic DNA isolated and then quantified by UV absorbance on a Nanodrop 2000c. The source of the sample is a study of shared clonotypes between healthy human individuals (dated by TCRdb to the early 2020s). Regarding the research as a whole: A couple of women and three men aged 18 to 49 years were included in the cohort. For each donor, three plates each were used for CD4 naive and CD4 memory, two plates were used for CD8 naive, and one plate was used for CD8 memory. Each donor's leukapheresis produced roughly between roughly 0.85 and 10 billion PBMCs. The study deeply sequenced blood TCR repertoires of five healthy adults to estimate repertoire size and the extent of clonotype sharing between individuals. To increase sequencing depth and limit assay-specific biases, different laboratories used diverse techniques to prepare libraries and sequence TCR repertoires.

Using the deep immunoSEQ assay, multiplex PCR amplified TCR CDR3 regions from genomic DNA. For each cell subset, the extracted genomic DNA was distributed evenly across all wells of several immunoSEQ 96-well plates, and each plate served as one replicate. Each replicate PCR for sorted subsets received about 200 ng genomic DNA, equal to tens of thousands of T cell genomes. Purified libraries were measured with a Qubit 3.0 fluorometer, size-checked on a Bioanalyzer 2100, and measured again with the KAPA Library Quantification kit. Every immunoSEQ 96-well plate was sequenced on a dedicated single-read 150-cycle Illumina NextSeq 550 flow cell. As for how the authors treated the data: Because only junctional sequences without quality scores were contained in the immunoSEQ output, filtering matching that applied to full-length reads could not be performed. Sequences were annotated with PyIR, a Python wrapper for IgBLAST v1.9, and V/J genes and CDR3 were assigned using IMGT germline references. Reads were filtered out if the reads had weak V/J assignments (E-value above 1e-6), no CDR3, stop codons, out-of-frame junctions, or ambiguous translated residues. V3J clonotypes were defined by identical inferred V gene, J gene, and CDR3 amino acid sequence. The percentage overlap between two repertoires was calculated by dividing the number of shared unique clonotypes by the size of the smaller repertoire. Repertoire richness was assessed with RTK rarefaction, the Chao1 estimator, and Recon v2.1 estimates of unobserved clonotypes. Generation probabilities were computed with OLGA for all TCRbeta clonotypes obtained by the gDNA method from several donors. This immuneACCESS table, as held by TCRdb, lists in-frame sequences with V and J called but not all clones. Of the missing ones, under half trace to an unresolved V gene in checked studies; the others have no known cause. V and J calls and clone size are those listed in that table; D and trimming were worked out from the DNA. Present in this sample are about 1 million clones, more than 65% of which were seen just once. Around 1.4% of the sample is in the top ten clones.

Broad study findings and their caveats: Across several donors, about 5% of naive CD4, more than 3% of naive CD8, about 2.3% of memory CD4, and approximately 0.4% of memory CD8 clonotypes were shared. Even with the large sequencing depth, rarefaction of the sorted-subset datasets indicated that sequencing was incomplete. Higher generation probabilities were observed for clonotypes shared by all four sorted-subset donors than for non-shared clonotypes. Based on pairwise subsampling, the degree of clonotype sharing among donors was expected to be affected by sequencing depth. Naive subsets generally had larger estimated clonotype richness than memory subsets did. Sampling was restricted to blood, and TCR repertoires in tissue are likely to differ from TCR repertoires in blood. The small number of donors limited the genetic and exposure-history diversity represented.

The CDR3, cysteine through phenylalanine, is 14 amino acids long. CDR3 DNA is the only sequence kept; it has 42 bases, read in frame from the first base. The germline V gene (reference sequence) sets CDR1 to GTSNPN and CDR2 to SVGIG. Unmatched junction bases come to 5, with V trimmed by 4 bases and J by 1 base. The rearrangement joined TRBV30 to TRBJ1-1; TRBD1 fits 8 bases in the junction. The specimen sequenced was memory CD4+ T cells sorted from blood. Interpreted using the paper, the cell subset or site label stands for: CD45RA-negative fraction. This clonotype originated in a young man in good health. The base sequence is TGTGCCTGGACAGGGGGCGTAGGGAACACTGAAGCTTTCTTT. Its protein reads: CAWTGGVGNTEAFF.